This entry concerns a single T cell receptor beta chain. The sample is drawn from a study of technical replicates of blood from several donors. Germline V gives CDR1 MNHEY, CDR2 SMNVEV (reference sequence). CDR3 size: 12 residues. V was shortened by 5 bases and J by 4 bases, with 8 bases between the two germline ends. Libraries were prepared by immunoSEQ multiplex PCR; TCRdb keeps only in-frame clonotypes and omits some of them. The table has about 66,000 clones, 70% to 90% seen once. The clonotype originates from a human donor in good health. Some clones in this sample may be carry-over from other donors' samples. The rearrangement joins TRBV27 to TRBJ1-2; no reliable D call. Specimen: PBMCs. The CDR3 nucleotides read TGTGCCAGCAGTCCCTCAGGCTATGGCTACACCTTC. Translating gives CASSPSGYGYTF.